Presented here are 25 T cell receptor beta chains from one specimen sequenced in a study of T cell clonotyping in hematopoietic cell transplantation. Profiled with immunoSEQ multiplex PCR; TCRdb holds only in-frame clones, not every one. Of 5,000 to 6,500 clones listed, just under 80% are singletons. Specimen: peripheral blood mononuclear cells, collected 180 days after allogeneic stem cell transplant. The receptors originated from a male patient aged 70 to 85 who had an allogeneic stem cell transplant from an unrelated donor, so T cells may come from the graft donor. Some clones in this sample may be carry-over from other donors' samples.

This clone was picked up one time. Written as DNA, the CDR3 is TGTGCCAGCAGTTTCCTACCGGGCCCGGCGCGGGAGACCCAGTACTTC. Translated, it gives CASSFLPGPARETQYF. V gene TRBV6-5 combines with J gene TRBJ2-5, with D unresolved. Trimming removed 4 bases at V and 5 bases at J, with 20 bases between. This CDR3 has 16 amino acids. The germline V gene encodes CDR1 MNHEY and CDR2 SVGAGI.

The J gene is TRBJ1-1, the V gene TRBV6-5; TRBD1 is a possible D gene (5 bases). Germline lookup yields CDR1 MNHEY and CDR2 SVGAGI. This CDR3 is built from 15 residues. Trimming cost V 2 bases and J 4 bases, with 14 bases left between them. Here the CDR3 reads CASSYGGNRGTEAFF. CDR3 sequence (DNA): TGTGCCAGCAGTTACGGGGGGAATCGAGGCACTGAAGCTTTCTTT.

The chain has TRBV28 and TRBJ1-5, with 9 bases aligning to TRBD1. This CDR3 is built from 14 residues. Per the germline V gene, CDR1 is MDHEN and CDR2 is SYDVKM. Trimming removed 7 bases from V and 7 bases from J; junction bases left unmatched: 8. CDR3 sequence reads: CASNGQGLEQPQHF. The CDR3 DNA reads TGTGCCAGCAACGGACAGGGGTTGGAACAGCCCCAGCATTTT.

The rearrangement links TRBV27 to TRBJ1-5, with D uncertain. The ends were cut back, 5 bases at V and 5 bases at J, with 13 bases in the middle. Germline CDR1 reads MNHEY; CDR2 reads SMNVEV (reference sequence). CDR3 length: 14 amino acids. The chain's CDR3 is CASSGRGYDQPQHF. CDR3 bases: TGTGCCAGCAGTGGCCGCGGGTATGATCAGCCCCAGCATTTT.

The DNA of the CDR3 is TGTGCCAGCAGTGAGGGTCGCCGTGAATATGGCTACACCTTC. Translated, it gives CASSEGRREYGYTF. The chain links TRBV6-1 to TRBJ1-2; D unclear. Trimming stripped 3 bases from V and 5 bases from J, with 13 bases between. CDR1 and CDR2 (germline): MNHNS, SASEGT. This CDR3 contains 14 residues.

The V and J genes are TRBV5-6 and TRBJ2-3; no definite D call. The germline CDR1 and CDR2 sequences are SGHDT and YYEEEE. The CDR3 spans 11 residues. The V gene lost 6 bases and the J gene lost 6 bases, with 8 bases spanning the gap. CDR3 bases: TGTGCCAGCACCATGTCTGATACGCAGTATTTT. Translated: CASTMSDTQYF. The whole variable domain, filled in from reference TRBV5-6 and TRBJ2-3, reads DAGVTQSPTHLIKTRGQQVTLRCSPKSGHDTVSWYQQALGQGPQFIFQYYEEEERQRGNFPDRFSGHQFPNYSSELNVNALLLGDSALYLCASTMSDTQYFGPGTRLTVL.

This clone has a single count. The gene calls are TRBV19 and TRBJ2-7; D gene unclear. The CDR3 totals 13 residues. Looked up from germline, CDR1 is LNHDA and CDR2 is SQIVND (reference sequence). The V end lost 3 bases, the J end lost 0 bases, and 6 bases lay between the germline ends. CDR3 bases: TGTGCCAGTAGTATCGCGAACTCCTACGAGCAGTACTTC. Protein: CASSIANSYEQYF.

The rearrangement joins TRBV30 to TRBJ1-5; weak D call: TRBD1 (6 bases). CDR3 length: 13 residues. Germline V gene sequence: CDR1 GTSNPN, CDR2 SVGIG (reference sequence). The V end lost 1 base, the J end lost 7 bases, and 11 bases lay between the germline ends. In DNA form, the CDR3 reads TGTGCCTGGAGTGACAGGGCTATGCAGCCCCAGCATTTT. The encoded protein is CAWSDRAMQPQHF.

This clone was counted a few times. CDR3 residues: CASSQGGSNQPQHF. As DNA, the CDR3 is TGTGCCAGCAGTCAAGGGGGGAGCAATCAGCCCCAGCATTTT. This chain joins TRBV25-1 and TRBJ1-5, with D possibly matching TRBD1 (6 bases). The CDR3 has 14 amino acids. Trimming left V 5 bases short and J 1 base short, with 9 bases between. Germline CDR1 is MGHDK and CDR2 is SYGVNS. The variable domain in full, with the rest retrieved from reference TRBV25-1 and TRBJ1-5, is EADIYQTPRYLVIGTGKKITLECSQTMGHDKMYWYQQDPGMELHLIHYSYGVNSTEKGDLSSESTVSRIRTEHFPLTLESARPSHTSQYLCASSQGGSNQPQHFGDGTRLSIL.

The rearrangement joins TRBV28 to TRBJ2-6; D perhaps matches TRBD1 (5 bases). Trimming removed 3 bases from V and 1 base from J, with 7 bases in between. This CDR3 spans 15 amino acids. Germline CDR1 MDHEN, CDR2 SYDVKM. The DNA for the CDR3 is TGTGCCAGCAGTTTTAGGGGATCTGGGGCCAACGTCCTGACTTTC. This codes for CASSFRGSGANVLTF.

The CDR3 DNA sequence: TGTGCCAGCAGTGACAGGGGATATTCAGATACGCAGTATTTT. Translating gives CASSDRGYSDTQYF. This chain joins TRBV6-4 and TRBJ2-3; a weak D match, TRBD1 (5 bases). The CDR3 is made up of 14 amino acids. V was shortened by 2 bases and J by 4 bases, with 10 bases between the two germline ends. From germline, CDR1 is MRHNA and CDR2 SNTAGT.

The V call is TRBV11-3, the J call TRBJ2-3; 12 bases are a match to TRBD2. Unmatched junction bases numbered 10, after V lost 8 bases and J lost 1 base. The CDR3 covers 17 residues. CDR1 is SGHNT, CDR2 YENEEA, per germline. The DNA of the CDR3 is TGTGCCAGCGCGCGGACTAGCGGGATTCCGGGCACAGATACGCAGTATTTT. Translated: CASARTSGIPGTDTQYF.

The CDR3: CASSDDVGSSHEQYF. CDR3 DNA: TGTGCCAGCAGTGATGACGTTGGGTCTTCTCACGAGCAGTACTTC. The chain joins TRBV2 to TRBJ2-7; no clear D. In germline, CDR1 is SNHLY, CDR2 FYNNEI. The CDR3 loop spans 15 amino acids. V shed 3 bases and J shed 5 bases, with 17 bases lying between them. Supplemented by reference TRBV2 and TRBJ2-7, the full variable domain reads EPEVTQTPSHQVTQMGQEVILRCVPISNHLYFYWYRQILGQKVEFLVSFYNNEISEKSEIFDDQFSVERPDGSNFTLKIRSTKLEDSAMYFCASSDDVGSSHEQYFGPGTRLTVT.

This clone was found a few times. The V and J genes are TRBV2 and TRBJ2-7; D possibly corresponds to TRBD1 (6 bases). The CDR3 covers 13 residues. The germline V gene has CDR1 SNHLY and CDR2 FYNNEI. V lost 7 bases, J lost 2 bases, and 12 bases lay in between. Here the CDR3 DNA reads TGTGCCAGCACCCGGACAGAGACCTACGAGCAGTACTTC. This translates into CASTRTETYEQYF.

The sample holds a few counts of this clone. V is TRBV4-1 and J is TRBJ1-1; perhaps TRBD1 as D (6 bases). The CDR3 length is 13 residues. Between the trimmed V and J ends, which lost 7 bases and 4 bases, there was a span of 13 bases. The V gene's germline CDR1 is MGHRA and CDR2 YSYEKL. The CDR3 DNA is TGCGCCAGCAAGAGGGGGGCCAGCACTGAAGCTTTCTTT. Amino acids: CASKRGASTEAFF.

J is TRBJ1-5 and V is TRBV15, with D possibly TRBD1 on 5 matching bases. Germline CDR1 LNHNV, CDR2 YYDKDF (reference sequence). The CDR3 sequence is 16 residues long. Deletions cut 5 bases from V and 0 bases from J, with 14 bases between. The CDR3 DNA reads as TGTGCCACCAGCGAGACAGAGTCCTATAGCAATCAGCCCCAGCATTTT. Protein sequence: CATSETESYSNQPQHF.

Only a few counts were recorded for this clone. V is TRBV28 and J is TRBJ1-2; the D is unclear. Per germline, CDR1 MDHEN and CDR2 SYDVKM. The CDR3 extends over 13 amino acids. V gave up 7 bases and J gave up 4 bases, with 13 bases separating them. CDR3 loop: CASTLVGGYGYTF. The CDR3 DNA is TGTGCCAGCACCTTGGTGGGAGGCTATGGCTACACCTTC.

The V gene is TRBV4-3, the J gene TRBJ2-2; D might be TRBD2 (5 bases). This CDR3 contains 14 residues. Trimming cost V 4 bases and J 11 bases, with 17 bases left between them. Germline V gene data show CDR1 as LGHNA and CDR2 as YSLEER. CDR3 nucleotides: TGCGCCAGCAGCCTGGACTTTCCCGAAGGCGAGCTGTTTTTT. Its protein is CASSLDFPEGELFF.

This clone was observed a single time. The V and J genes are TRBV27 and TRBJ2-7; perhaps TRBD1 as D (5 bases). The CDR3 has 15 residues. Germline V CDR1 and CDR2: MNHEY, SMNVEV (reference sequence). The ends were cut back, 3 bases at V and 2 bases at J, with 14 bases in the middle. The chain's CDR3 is CASSLVPGSPYEQYF. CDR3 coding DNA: TGTGCCAGCAGTTTGGTTCCAGGGTCCCCCTACGAGCAGTACTTC.

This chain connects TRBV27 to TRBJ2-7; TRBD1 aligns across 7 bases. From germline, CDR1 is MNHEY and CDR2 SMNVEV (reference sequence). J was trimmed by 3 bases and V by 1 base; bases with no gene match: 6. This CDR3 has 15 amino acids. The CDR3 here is CASSLFGDSLYEQYF. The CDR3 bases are TGTGCCAGCAGTTTATTTGGGGACAGCCTCTACGAGCAGTACTTC.

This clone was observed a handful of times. The CDR3 spells CASSLSVFQGDEQYF. CDR3 nucleotides: TGTGCCAGCAGCTTATCAGTATTCCAGGGTGACGAGCAGTACTTC. The chain has TRBV13 and TRBJ2-7; D may be TRBD1 (5 bases). V gave up 2 bases and J gave up 5 bases, with 16 bases separating them. Germline assignment: CDR1 PRHDT and CDR2 FYEKMQ (reference sequence). This CDR3 is 15 amino acids long. The full variable domain, rest sourced from reference TRBV13 and TRBJ2-7, is AAGVIQSPRHLIKEKRETATLKCYPIPRHDTVYWYQQGPGQDPQFLISFYEKMQSDKGSIPDRFSAQQFSDYHSELNMSSLELGDSALYFCASSLSVFQGDEQYFGPGTRLTVT.

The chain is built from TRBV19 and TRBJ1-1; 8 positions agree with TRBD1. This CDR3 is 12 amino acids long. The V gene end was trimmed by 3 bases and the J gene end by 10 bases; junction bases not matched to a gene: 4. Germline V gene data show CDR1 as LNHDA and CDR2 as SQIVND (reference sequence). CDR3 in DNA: TGTGCCAGTAGTATTCCAGGGGGCGTAGCTTTCTTT. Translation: CASSIPGGVAFF.

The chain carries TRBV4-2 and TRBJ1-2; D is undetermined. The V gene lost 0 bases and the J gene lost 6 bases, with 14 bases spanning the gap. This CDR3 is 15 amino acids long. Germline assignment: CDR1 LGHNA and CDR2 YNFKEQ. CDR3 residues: CASSQDRRRRDGYTF. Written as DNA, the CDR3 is TGTGCCAGCAGCCAAGACAGGCGAAGGAGGGATGGCTACACCTTC.

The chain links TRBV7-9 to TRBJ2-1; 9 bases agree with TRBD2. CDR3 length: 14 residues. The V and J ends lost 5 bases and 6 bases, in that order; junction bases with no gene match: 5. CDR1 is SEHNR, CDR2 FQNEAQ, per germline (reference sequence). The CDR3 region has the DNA TGTGCCAGCAGCGCGGGACTAGCACCCAATGAGCAGTTCTTC. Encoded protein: CASSAGLAPNEQFF.

The CDR3 reads CASSHGLAGITGELFF. The CDR3 nucleotides read TGTGCCAGCAGCCACGGACTAGCGGGCATAACCGGGGAGCTGTTTTTT. The genes are TRBV5-4 and TRBJ2-2, with 11 bases identical to TRBD2. This CDR3 is built from 16 residues. V shed 4 bases and J 5 bases; nucleotides not matched to a gene: 7. Per germline, CDR1 SGHNT and CDR2 YYREEE (reference sequence).